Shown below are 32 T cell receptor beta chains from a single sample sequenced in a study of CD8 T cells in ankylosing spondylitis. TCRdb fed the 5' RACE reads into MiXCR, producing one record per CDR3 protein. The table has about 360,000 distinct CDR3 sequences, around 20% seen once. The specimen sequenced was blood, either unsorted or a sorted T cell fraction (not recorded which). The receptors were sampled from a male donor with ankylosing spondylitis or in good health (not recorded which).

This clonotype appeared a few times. CDR3 region: CASSLEADTYDYEQYF. CDR3 bases: TGTGCCAGCAGCTTAGAGGCAGACACATACGACTACGAGCAGTACTTC. The rearrangement uses TRBV7-8 and TRBJ2-7, with unresolved D. CDR1 and CDR2 (germline): SGHVS, FQNEAQ. V lost 1 base and J 3 bases, leaving 16 bases between the germline ends. CDR3 size: 16 residues.

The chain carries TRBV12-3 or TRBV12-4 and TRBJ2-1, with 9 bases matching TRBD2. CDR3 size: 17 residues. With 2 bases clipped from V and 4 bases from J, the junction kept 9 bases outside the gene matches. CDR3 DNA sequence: TGTGCCAGCAGTTTACTTCTCGCGGGGGGGCCGTACAATGAGCAGTTCTTC. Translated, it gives CASSLLLAGGPYNEQFF.

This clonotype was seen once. Written as DNA, the CDR3 is TGTGCCAGCAGCTTAGAGGTGTTAGATACGCAGTATTTT. Protein: CASSLEVLDTQYF. The J gene is TRBJ2-3, the V gene TRBV11-2; D unresolved. CDR1 is SGHAT and CDR2 is FQNNGV in the germline V gene. V was clipped by 0 bases and J by 5 bases, with 6 bases between them. CDR3 length: 13 residues.

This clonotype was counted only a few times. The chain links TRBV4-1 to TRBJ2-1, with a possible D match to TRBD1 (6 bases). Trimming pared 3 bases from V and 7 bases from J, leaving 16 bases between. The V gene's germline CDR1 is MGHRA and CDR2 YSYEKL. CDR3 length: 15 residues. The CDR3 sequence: CASSHVAGVENEQFF. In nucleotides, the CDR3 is TGCGCCAGCAGCCATGTTGCAGGGGTGGAGAATGAGCAGTTCTTC.

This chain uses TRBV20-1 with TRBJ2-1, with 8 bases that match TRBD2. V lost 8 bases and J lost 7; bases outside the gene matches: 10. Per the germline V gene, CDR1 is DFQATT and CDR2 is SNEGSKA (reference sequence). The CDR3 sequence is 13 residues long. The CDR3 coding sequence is TGCAGTCCACTAGCGGCTAACAGGAATGAGCAGTTCTTC. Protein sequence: CSPLAANRNEQFF.

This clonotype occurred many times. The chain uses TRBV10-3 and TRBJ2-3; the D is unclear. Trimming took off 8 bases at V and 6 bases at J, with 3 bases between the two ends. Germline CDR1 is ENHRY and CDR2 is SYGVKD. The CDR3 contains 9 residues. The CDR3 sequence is CAIGDTQYF. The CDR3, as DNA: TGTGCCATCGGGGATACGCAGTATTTT.

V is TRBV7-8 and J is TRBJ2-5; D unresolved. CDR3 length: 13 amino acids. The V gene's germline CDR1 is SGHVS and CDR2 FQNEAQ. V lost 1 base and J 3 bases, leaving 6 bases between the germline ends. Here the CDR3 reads CASSLEREETQYF. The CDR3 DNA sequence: TGTGCCAGCAGCTTAGAGAGAGAAGAGACCCAGTACTTC.

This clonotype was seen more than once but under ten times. The CDR3 loop reads CATWDGYEQYF. CDR3 nucleotide sequence: TGTGCCACCTGGGACGGGTACGAGCAGTACTTC. The rearrangement joins TRBV6-1 to TRBJ2-7; D is perhaps TRBD1 or TRBD2 (5 bases each). Trimming stripped 10 bases from V and 4 bases from J, with 11 bases between. The CDR3 sequence is 11 residues long. Germline values: CDR1 MNHNS, CDR2 SASEGT.

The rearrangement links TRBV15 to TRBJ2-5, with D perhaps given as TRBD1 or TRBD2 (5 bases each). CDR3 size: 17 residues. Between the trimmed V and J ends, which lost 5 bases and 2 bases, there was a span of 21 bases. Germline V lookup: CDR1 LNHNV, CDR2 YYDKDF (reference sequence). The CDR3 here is CATSGRPAWGPQETQYF. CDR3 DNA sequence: TGTGCCACCAGCGGACGCCCGGCGTGGGGACCGCAAGAGACCCAGTACTTC. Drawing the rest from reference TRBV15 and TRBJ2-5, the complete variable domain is DAMVIQNPRYQVTQFGKPVTLSCSQTLNHNVMYWYQQKSSQAPKLLFHYYDKDFNNEADTPDNFQSRRPNTSFCFLDIRSPGLGDTAMYLCATSGRPAWGPQETQYFGPGTRLLVL.

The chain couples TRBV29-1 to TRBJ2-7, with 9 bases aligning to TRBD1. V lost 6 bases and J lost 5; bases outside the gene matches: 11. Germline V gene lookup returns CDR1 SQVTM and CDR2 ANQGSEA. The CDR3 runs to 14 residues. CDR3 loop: CSVQGANVQHEQYF. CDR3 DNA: TGCAGCGTACAGGGGGCTAATGTTCAACACGAGCAGTACTTC.

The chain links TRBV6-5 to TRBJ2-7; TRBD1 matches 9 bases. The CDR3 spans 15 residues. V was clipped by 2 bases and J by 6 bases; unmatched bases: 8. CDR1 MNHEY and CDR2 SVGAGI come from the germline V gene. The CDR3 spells CASSYLRTGAGEQYF. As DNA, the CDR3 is TGTGCCAGCAGTTACCTTCGGACAGGGGCGGGCGAGCAGTACTTC.

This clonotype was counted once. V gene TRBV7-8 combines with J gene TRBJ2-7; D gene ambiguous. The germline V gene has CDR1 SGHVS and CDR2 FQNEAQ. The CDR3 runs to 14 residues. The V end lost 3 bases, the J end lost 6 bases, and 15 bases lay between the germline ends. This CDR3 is CASSFDRASGEQYF. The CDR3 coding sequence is TGTGCCAGCAGCTTCGACCGGGCCTCTGGCGAGCAGTACTTC.

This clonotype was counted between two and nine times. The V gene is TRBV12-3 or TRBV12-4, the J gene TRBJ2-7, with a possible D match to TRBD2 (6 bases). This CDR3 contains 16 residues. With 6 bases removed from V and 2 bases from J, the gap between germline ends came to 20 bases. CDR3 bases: TGTGCCAGCAGCCCTCAGTCCGGGGGACCTACCTACGAGCAGTACTTC. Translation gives CASSPQSGGPTYEQYF.

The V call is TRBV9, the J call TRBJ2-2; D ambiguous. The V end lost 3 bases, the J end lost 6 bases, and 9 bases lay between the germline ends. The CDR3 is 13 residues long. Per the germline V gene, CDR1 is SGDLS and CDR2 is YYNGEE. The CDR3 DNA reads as TGTGCCAGCAGCGGACTCCCCGCCGGGGAGCTGTTTTTT. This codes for CASSGLPAGELFF.

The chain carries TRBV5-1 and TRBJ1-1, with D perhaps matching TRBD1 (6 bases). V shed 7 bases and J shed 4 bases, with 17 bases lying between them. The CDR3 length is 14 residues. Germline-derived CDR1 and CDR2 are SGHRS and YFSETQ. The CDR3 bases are TGCGCCAGCGAACCAGGGGATGGAGGCACTGAAGCTTTCTTT. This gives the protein CASEPGDGGTEAFF.

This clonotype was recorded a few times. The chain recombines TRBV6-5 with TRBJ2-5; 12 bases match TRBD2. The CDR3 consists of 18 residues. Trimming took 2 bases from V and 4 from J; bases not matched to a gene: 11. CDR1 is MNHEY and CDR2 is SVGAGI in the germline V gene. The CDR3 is CASSYSPSGGAGPETQYF. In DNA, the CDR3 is TGTGCCAGCAGTTACAGTCCTAGCGGGGGGGCAGGGCCAGAGACCCAGTACTTC.

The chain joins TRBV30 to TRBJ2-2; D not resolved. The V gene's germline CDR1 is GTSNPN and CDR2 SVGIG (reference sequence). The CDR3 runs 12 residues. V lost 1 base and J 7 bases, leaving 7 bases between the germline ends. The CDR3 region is CAWSAGLGELFF. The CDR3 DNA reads TGTGCCTGGAGTGCGGGCCTCGGGGAGCTGTTTTTT.

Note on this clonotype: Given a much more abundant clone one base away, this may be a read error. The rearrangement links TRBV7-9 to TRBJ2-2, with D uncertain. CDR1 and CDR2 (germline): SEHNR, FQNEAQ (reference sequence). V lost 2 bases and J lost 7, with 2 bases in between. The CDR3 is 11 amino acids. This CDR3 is CASSLHGELFF. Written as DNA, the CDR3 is TGTGCCAGCAGCTTACACGGGGAGCTGTTTTTT.

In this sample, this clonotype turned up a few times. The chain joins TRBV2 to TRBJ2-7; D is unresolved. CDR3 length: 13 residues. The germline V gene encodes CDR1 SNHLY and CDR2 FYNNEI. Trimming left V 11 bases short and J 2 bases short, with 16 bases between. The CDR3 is CAVLRTVTYEQYF. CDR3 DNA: TGTGCCGTTCTACGGACGGTCACCTACGAGCAGTACTTC.

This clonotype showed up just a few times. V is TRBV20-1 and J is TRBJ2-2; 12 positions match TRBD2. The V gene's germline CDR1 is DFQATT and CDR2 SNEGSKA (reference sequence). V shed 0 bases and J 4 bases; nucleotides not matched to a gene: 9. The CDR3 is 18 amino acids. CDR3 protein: CSARDPSGGAEGTGELFF. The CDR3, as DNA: TGCAGTGCTAGAGATCCTAGCGGGGGGGCCGAAGGCACCGGGGAGCTGTTTTTT.

CDR3 coding DNA: TGTGCCATCAGTGAACCCCCGGGGGGGGAGACTTTCTTT. Its protein is CAISEPPGGETFF. The V and J genes are TRBV10-3 and TRBJ1-1, with D maybe TRBD1 (5 bases). Trimming left V 3 bases short and J 12 bases short, with 17 bases between. CDR1 is ENHRY, CDR2 SYGVKD, per germline. The CDR3 extends over 13 amino acids.

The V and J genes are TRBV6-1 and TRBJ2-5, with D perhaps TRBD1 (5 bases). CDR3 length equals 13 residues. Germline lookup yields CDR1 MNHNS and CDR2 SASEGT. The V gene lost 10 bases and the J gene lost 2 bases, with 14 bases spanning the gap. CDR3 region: CATSVQGQETQYF. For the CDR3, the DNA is TGTGCCACCTCAGTTCAGGGTCAAGAGACCCAGTACTTC.

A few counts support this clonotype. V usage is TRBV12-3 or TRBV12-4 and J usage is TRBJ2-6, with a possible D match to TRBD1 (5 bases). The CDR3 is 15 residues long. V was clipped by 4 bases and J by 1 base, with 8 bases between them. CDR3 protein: CASSSQVSGANVLTF. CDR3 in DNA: TGTGCCAGCAGTTCACAGGTATCTGGGGCCAACGTCCTGACTTTC.

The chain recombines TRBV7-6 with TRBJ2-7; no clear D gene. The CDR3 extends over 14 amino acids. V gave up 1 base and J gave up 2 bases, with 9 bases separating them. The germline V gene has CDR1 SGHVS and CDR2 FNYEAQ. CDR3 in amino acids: CASSLVEPPYEQYF. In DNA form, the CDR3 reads TGTGCCAGCAGCTTAGTGGAACCCCCCTACGAGCAGTACTTC.

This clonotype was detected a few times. The CDR3 region is CSVEGGQFLDTQYF. CDR3 coding DNA: TGCAGCGTTGAAGGGGGGCAGTTCCTAGATACGCAGTATTTT. The gene calls are TRBV29-1 and TRBJ2-3, with D perhaps matching TRBD1 (6 bases). The CDR3 is 14 amino acids. With 1 base removed from V and 5 bases from J, the gap between germline ends came to 13 bases. Germline-derived CDR1 and CDR2 are SQVTM and ANQGSEA.

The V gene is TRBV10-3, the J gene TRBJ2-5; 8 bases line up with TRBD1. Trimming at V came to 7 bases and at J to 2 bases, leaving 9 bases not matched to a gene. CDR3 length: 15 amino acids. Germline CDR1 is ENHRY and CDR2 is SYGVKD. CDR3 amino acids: CAITTGTGVQETQYF. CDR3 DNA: TGTGCCATCACCACCGGGACAGGTGTGCAAGAGACCCAGTACTTC.

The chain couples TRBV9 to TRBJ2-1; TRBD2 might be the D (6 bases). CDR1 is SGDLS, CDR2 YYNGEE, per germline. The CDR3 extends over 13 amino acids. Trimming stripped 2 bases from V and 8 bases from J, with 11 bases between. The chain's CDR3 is CASSVGTPHEQFF. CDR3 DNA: TGTGCCAGCAGCGTTGGGACTCCGCATGAGCAGTTCTTC. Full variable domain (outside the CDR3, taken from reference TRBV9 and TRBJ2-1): DSGVTQTPKHLITATGQRVTLRCSPRSGDLSVYWYQQSLDQGLQFLIQYYNGEERAKGNILERFSAQQFPDLHSELNLSSLELGDSALYFCASSVGTPHEQFFGPGTRLTVL.

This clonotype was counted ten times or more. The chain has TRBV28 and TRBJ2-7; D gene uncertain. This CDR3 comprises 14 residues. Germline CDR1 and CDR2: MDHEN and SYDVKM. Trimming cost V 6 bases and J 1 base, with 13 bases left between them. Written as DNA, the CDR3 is TGTGCCAGCAGCCCCCGGGTGGGATCCTACGAGCAGTACTTC. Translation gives CASSPRVGSYEQYF.

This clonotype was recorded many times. CDR3 sequence (DNA): TGCAGCGTTGGGGACAGTACCACCGGGGAGCTGTTTTTT. This codes for CSVGDSTTGELFF. This chain uses TRBV29-1 with TRBJ2-2, with 7 bases aligning to TRBD1. The V segment lost 4 bases and the J segment 4 bases; nucleotides outside the gene matches: 3. This CDR3 comprises 13 residues. Germline CDR1 reads SQVTM; CDR2 reads ANQGSEA.

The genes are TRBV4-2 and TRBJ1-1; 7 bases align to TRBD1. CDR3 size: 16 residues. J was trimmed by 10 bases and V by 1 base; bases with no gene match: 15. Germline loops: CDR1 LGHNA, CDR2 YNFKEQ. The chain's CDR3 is CASSQGSQDRVFRAFF. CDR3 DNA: TGTGCCAGCAGCCAAGGGAGTCAAGACAGGGTCTTTCGAGCTTTCTTT.

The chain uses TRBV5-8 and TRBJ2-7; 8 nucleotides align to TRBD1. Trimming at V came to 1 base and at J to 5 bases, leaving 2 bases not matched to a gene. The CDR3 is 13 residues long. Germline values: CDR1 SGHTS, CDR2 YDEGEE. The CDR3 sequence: CASSLSRGHEQYF. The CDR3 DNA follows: TGTGCCAGCAGCTTGTCCAGGGGGCACGAGCAGTACTTC.

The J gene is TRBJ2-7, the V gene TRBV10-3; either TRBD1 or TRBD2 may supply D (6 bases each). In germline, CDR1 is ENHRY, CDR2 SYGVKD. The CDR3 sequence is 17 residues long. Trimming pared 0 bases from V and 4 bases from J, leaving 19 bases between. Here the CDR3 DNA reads TGTGCCATCAGTGAGTCGGTATGGGGGGCAAGACTTTACGAGCAGTACTTC. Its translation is CAISESVWGARLYEQYF.